The next 17 T cell receptor beta chains were all read from a single sample in a study of OX40 agonist ivuxolimab in advanced cancers. Libraries were prepared by immunoSEQ multiplex PCR; TCRdb keeps only in-frame clonotypes and omits some of them. The profile shows fewer than 100,000 clones, around 88% of them singletons. Sequencing was performed on CD4+ or CD8+ T cells sorted from blood, taken in a trial of the OX40 agonist ivuxolimab. These receptors were collected from an adult with an advanced solid tumor such as melanoma, head and neck, liver or kidney cancer.

The J gene is TRBJ2-7, the V gene TRBV5-1, with D perhaps assigned TRBD1 or TRBD2 (5 bases each). This CDR3 has 16 amino acids. The ends were cut back, 0 bases at V and 0 bases at J, with 13 bases in the middle. Germline V lookup: CDR1 SGHRS, CDR2 YFSETQ. Here the CDR3 DNA reads TGCGCCAGCAGCTTGGCTCCGTGGGGGAGCTCCTACGAGCAGTACTTC. This gives the protein CASSLAPWGSSYEQYF.

The chain employs TRBV27 and TRBJ1-6; D may be TRBD1 (5 bases). The CDR3 runs to 14 residues. CDR1 and CDR2 (germline): MNHEY, SMNVEV (reference sequence). The V gene lost 3 bases and the J gene lost 7 bases, with 10 bases spanning the gap. CDR3 region: CASSFETDNSPLHF. As DNA, the CDR3 is TGTGCCAGCAGTTTTGAGACAGACAATTCACCCCTCCACTTT.

The chain combines TRBV5-1 with TRBJ2-2; the match to TRBD1 covers 7 bases. The CDR3 loop spans 14 amino acids. The germline gives CDR1 SGHRS, CDR2 YFSETQ. The trim removed 3 bases at V and 7 bases at J, leaving 6 bases unmatched. CDR3 DNA: TGCGCCAGCAGCTCTGGGACAGCTGGCGGGGAGCTGTTTTTT. This gives the protein CASSSGTAGGELFF.

This chain links TRBV5-1 with TRBJ2-5; a weak D match, TRBD1 (5 bases). The V end was cut by 1 base, the J end by 5 bases, with 9 bases between. Germline CDR1 reads SGHRS; CDR2 reads YFSETQ. This CDR3 comprises 13 residues. In nucleotides, the CDR3 is TGCGCCAGCAGCTTGTTAGGGGTTGAGACCCAGTACTTC. Amino acids: CASSLLGVETQYF.

The chain employs TRBV4-1 and TRBJ2-4; D remains unclear. Trimming took 1 base from V and 2 from J, leaving 9 bases between them. The CDR3 has 15 residues. The germline V gene encodes CDR1 MGHRA and CDR2 YSYEKL. Here the CDR3 DNA reads TGCGCCAGCAGCCAAGGACCAAATTCCAAAAACATTCAGTACTTC. Translation: CASSQGPNSKNIQYF.

The gene calls are TRBV29-1 and TRBJ2-2, with D unclear. Germline CDR1 SQVTM, CDR2 ANQGSEA. This CDR3 has 12 amino acids. With 3 bases removed from V and 4 bases from J, the gap between germline ends came to 6 bases. The CDR3 here is CSVDRSTGELFF. CDR3 coding DNA: TGCAGCGTTGACAGGAGCACCGGGGAGCTGTTTTTT.

The chain links TRBV6-5 to TRBJ1-1, with D possibly matching TRBD1 (5 bases). Trimming took off 5 bases at V and 3 bases at J, with 7 bases between the two ends. The CDR3 runs 12 residues. CDR1 MNHEY and CDR2 SVGAGI come from the germline V gene. CDR3 DNA sequence: TGTGCCAGCAGTCCCAGGGACACTGAAGCTTTCTTT. It specifies CASSPRDTEAFF.

This clone was found a few times. The genes are TRBV5-5 and TRBJ2-7, with D perhaps matching TRBD1 or TRBD2 (5 bases each). V lost 0 bases, J lost 6 bases, and 13 bases lay in between. This CDR3 is built from 14 residues. Germline V lookup: CDR1 SGHKS, CDR2 YYEKEE (reference sequence). The CDR3 is CASSLGGTRGEQYF. The CDR3 region has the DNA TGTGCCAGCAGCTTGGGGGGAACGAGGGGCGAGCAGTACTTC.

This chain links TRBV6-1 with TRBJ1-5; TRBD1 might be the D (5 bases). This CDR3 has 14 residues. V lost 0 bases, J lost 9 bases, and 12 bases lay in between. The germline gives CDR1 MNHNS, CDR2 SASEGT. CDR3 residues: CASSEATDLRPQHF. The CDR3 DNA is TGTGCCAGCAGTGAAGCGACAGACCTTCGGCCCCAGCATTTT.

The chain carries TRBV6-5 and TRBJ2-1; TRBD2 matches at 10 bases. Germline lookup yields CDR1 MNHEY and CDR2 SVGAGI. The CDR3 is 15 amino acids. V lost 2 bases, J lost 7 bases, and 5 bases stayed unmatched. CDR3 loop: CASSYLRAGGNEQFF. CDR3 sequence (DNA): TGTGCCAGCAGTTACCTCCGAGCGGGGGGGAATGAGCAGTTCTTC.

The gene calls are TRBV15 and TRBJ2-5; a possible D gene is TRBD1 (6 bases). This CDR3 has 15 residues. Germline V lookup: CDR1 LNHNV, CDR2 YYDKDF (reference sequence). Trimming took 1 base from V and 1 from J, leaving 10 bases between them. In nucleotides, the CDR3 is TGTGCCACCAGCAGAGGGGGGCAGGGCCAAGAGACCCAGTACTTC. Translating gives CATSRGGQGQETQYF.

The V call is TRBV28, the J call TRBJ2-7, with 8 nucleotides matching TRBD1. Germline V lookup: CDR1 MDHEN, CDR2 SYDVKM. CDR3 length equals 15 residues. The V and J ends lost 4 bases and 3 bases, in that order; junction bases with no gene match: 8. The CDR3 sequence: CASSSSGTGLYEQYF. The CDR3 DNA sequence: TGTGCCAGCAGTTCGTCCGGGACAGGCCTCTACGAGCAGTACTTC.

The chain is built from TRBV19 and TRBJ2-3; 7 positions agree with TRBD1. The germline V gene has CDR1 LNHDA and CDR2 SQIVND (reference sequence). This CDR3 region has 14 residues. V trimming: 6 bases; J trimming: 2 bases; junction bases outside the gene matches: 5. Written as DNA, the CDR3 is TGTGCCAGTAGCAAGGACAGGTCCACAGATACGCAGTATTTT. This translates into CASSKDRSTDTQYF.

In this sample, this clone is medium-sized. The chain uses TRBV7-9 and TRBJ1-2; a possible D gene is TRBD1 (6 bases). The CDR3 spans 13 residues. Deletions cut 7 bases from V and 3 bases from J, with 12 bases between. The germline CDR1 and CDR2 sequences are SEHNR and FQNEAQ (reference sequence). In DNA form, the CDR3 reads TGTGCCAGCACCCCTCCAGGGGACTATGGCTACACCTTC. Its translation is CASTPPGDYGYTF.

This chain joins TRBV9 and TRBJ1-6; weak D call: TRBD1 (5 bases). The CDR3 contains 17 residues. V was cut by 2 bases and J by 2 bases, with 14 bases left in between. Germline CDR1 reads SGDLS; CDR2 reads YYNGEE. This CDR3 reads CASSVGTDGPYNSPLHF. The CDR3 DNA is TGTGCCAGCAGCGTCGGGACCGACGGCCCCTATAATTCACCCCTCCACTTT.

The table lists this clone with a count of one. V usage is TRBV5-1 and J usage is TRBJ2-2, with no clear D. CDR1 is SGHRS and CDR2 is YFSETQ in the germline V gene. The CDR3 covers 14 residues. V was clipped by 2 bases and J by 0 bases, with 5 bases between them. In nucleotides, the CDR3 is TGCGCCAGCAGCTTCGCACCGAACACCGGGGAGCTGTTTTTT. Translation gives CASSFAPNTGELFF.

CDR3 bases: TGTGCCAGCAGCTCTAGACAGGCCGGGGTAGAGACCCAGTACTTC. Translation: CASSSRQAGVETQYF. This sequence joins TRBV7-3 and TRBJ2-5; tentatively, D is TRBD1 (6 bases). The CDR3 is 15 amino acids. CDR1 SGHTA and CDR2 FQGTGA come from the germline V gene. V was cut by 4 bases and J by 4 bases, with 16 bases left in between.